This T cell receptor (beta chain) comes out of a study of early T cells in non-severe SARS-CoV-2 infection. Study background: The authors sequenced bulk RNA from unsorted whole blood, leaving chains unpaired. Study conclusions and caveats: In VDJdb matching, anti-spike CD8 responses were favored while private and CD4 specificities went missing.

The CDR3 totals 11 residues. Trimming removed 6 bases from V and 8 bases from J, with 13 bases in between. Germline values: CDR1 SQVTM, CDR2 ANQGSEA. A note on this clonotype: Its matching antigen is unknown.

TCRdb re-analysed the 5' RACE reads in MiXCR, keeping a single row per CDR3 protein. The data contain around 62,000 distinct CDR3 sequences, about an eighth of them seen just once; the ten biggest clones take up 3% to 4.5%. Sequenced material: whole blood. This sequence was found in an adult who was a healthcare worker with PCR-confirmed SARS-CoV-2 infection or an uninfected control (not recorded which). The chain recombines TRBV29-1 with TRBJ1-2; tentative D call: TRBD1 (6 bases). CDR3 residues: CSVGTPEGYTF. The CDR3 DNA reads TGCAGCGTCGGGACACCAGAGGGCTACACCTTC.